This TCR beta chain was captured in a study of shared clonotypes between healthy human individuals. Study context: A couple of women and a few men aged 18 to 49 made up the donors.

The CDR3 contains 16 residues. V dropped 3 bases and J dropped 1; count of bases not matched to a gene: 5. CDR1 is MNHEY and CDR2 is SMNVEV in the germline V gene (reference sequence). Produced via immunoSEQ multiplex PCR; TCRdb's table is partial and in-frame only. Of roughly 1,800,000 clones in the sample, 85% to 95% were seen once. Cells designated naive CD8 were CD45RO-negative and were positively selected for CCR7, with terminally differentiated effector memory CD45RA+ cells excluded. This sequence was found in a man aged 18 to 30 in good health. This chain uses TRBV27 with TRBJ2-3, with TRBD2 identical over 9 bases. Sample: naive CD8+ T cells sorted from blood. CDR3 in amino acids: CASSFLAGGGTDTQYF. The CDR3 DNA is TGTGCCAGCAGTTTCCTGGCGGGGGGGGGCACAGATACGCAGTATTTT.